These 8 T cell receptor beta chains came from one sample sequenced in a study of blood T cell repertoires in COVID-19. Libraries were prepared by immunoSEQ multiplex PCR; TCRdb keeps only in-frame clonotypes and omits some of them. Found here are over 200,000 clones, around 88% of them singletons; the top ten hold 2.5%. The sample comprised PBMCs or T cells enriched from blood (not recorded which). The receptors shown here come from a woman in her 40s with acute COVID-19.

The V gene is TRBV29-1, the J gene TRBJ2-6; possibly TRBD1 for D (6 bases). The germline gives CDR1 SQVTM, CDR2 ANQGSEA. V was shortened by 6 bases and J by 0 bases, with 15 bases between the two germline ends. This CDR3 region has 16 residues. CDR3 protein: CSVVGQFLSGANVLTF. CDR3 DNA sequence: TGCAGCGTGGTAGGACAGTTCCTCTCTGGGGCCAACGTCCTGACTTTC.

V usage is TRBV6-6 and J usage is TRBJ2-3; 10 bases agree with TRBD1. There are 16 residues in the CDR3. Germline loops: CDR1 MNHNY, CDR2 SVGAGI (reference sequence). J gave up 2 bases and V 5 bases, and 7 bases lay outside the gene matches. The chain's CDR3 is CASSKGTGAITDTQYF. CDR3 in DNA: TGTGCCAGCAGTAAAGGGACAGGGGCCATCACAGATACGCAGTATTTT.

The rearrangement uses TRBV6-5 and TRBJ2-7; 7 nucleotides match TRBD2. Losses at the gene ends were 11 bases for V and 4 bases for J; bases not matched to a gene: 5. The CDR3 sequence is 11 residues long. The germline gives CDR1 MNHEY, CDR2 SVGAGI. The CDR3: CAVREGYEQYV. The CDR3 nucleotides read TGTGCCGTAAGGGAGGGATACGAGCAGTACGTC.

The J gene is TRBJ2-7, the V gene TRBV27; 10 positions agree with TRBD1. Germline assignment: CDR1 MNHEY and CDR2 SMNVEV (reference sequence). The junction had 7 bases not matched to a gene; V was cut back by 4 bases and J by 4 bases. CDR3 length: 15 residues. The CDR3 here is CASSSRDRGRYEQYV. The CDR3 DNA is TGTGCCAGCAGTTCCCGGGACAGGGGTCGATACGAGCAGTACGTC.

The rearrangement joins TRBV18 to TRBJ1-2, with 10 bases aligning to TRBD1. Looked up from germline, CDR1 is KGHSH and CDR2 is LQKENI. J was trimmed by 8 bases and V by 5 bases; bases with no gene match: 2. The CDR3 is made up of 12 amino acids. The CDR3 DNA follows: TGTGCCAGCTCAGACAGGGGGCGAGGCTACACCTTC. Residues: CASSDRGRGYTF. Full variable domain (remainder filled in from reference TRBV18 and TRBJ1-2): NAGVMQNPRHLVRRRGQEARLRCSPMKGHSHVYWYRQLPEEGLKFMVYLQKENIIDESGMPKERFSAEFPKEGPSILRIQQVVRGDSAAYFCASSDRGRGYTFGSGTRLTVV.

J is TRBJ1-5 and V is TRBV3-1 (or the pseudogene TRBV3-2), with 8 bases aligning to TRBD1. CDR1 LGHDT and CDR2 YNNKEL come from the germline V gene (reference sequence). CDR3 length: 16 residues. V shed 1 base and J 6 bases; nucleotides not matched to a gene: 8. The CDR3 is CASSQGGQGRGQPQHF. Written as DNA, the CDR3 is TGTGCCAGCAGCCAAGGCGGACAGGGAAGAGGTCAGCCCCAGCATTTT.

The rearrangement uses TRBV10-1 and TRBJ1-6; the D gene is possibly TRBD1 (6 bases). This CDR3 contains 15 residues. The V gene's germline CDR1 is WNHNN and CDR2 SYGVQD (reference sequence). The ends were cut back, 0 bases at V and 10 bases at J, with 13 bases in the middle. CDR3 residues: CASSESTTGISPLHF. CDR3 coding DNA: TGCGCCAGCAGTGAGTCAACAACAGGGATCTCACCCCTCCACTTT.

This sequence joins TRBV4-2 and TRBJ2-3; TRBD2 matches at 15 bases. CDR1 is LGHNA, CDR2 YNFKEQ, per germline. The CDR3 sequence is 19 residues long. V was pared by 4 bases and J by 2 bases, with 10 bases of the junction left unmatched. The CDR3 nucleotides are TGTGCCAGCAGCCTTCTTTCCGGGACTAGCGGGGGGTCCACAGATACGCAGTATTTT. Its translation is CASSLLSGTSGGSTDTQYF.